Given below is one T cell receptor beta chain in context. This entry comes from a study of blood T cell repertoires in COVID-19. Study-level information: Whether acute or convalescent, the COVID-19 samples came from the United States, Italy and Spain. The cDNA or gDNA used as material had been derived from T cells, B-cell-depleted T cells, or PBMCs.

In the original processing: Amplified reference gene primers provided the basis for estimating nucleated cell counts. Measured with immunoSEQ multiplex PCR; TCRdb has only the in-frame clones, and not every one. The V and J calls and clone size come from that table; D and trimming were worked out from the DNA. The table has approximately 170,000 clones, 80% to 90% seen once. Participants were aged about 18 to 95 years, lived in under 25 US areas, and enrolled virtually. Germline assignment: CDR1 MGHRA and CDR2 YSYEKL. V shed 4 bases and J shed 4 bases, with 13 bases lying between them. This CDR3 has 14 amino acids.

This TCR was recovered from a woman between 45 and 60 years old who had recovered from COVID-19. This chain connects TRBV4-1 to TRBJ1-1; D is possibly TRBD1 (5 bases). Specimen: PBMCs or T cells enriched from blood (not recorded which). CDR3 bases: TGCGCCAGCAGCCTACCCATGGGGGGCACTGAAGCTTTCTTT. Its protein product is CASSLPMGGTEAFF.